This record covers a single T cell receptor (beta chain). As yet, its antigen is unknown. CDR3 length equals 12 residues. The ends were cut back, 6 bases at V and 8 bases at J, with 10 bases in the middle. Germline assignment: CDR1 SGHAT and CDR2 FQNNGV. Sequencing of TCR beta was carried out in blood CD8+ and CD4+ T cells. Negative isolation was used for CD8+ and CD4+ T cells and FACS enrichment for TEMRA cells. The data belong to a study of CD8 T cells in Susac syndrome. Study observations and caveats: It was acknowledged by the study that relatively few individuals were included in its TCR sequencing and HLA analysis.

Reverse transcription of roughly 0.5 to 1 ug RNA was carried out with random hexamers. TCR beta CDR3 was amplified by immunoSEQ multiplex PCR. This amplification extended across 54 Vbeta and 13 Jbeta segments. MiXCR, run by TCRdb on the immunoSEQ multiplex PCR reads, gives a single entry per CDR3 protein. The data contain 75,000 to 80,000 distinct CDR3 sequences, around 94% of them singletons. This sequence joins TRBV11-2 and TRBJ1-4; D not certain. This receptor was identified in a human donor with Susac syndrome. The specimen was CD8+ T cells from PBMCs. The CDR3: CASSSGWEKLFF. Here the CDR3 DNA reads TGTGCCAGCAGTTCGGGTTGGGAAAAACTGTTTTTT.